The clone carrying this TCR beta chain was seen a few times. The sample is drawn from a study of T cells in Graves' hyperthyroidism and ophthalmopathy. Amplification of TCR beta CDR3 regions used RNA as the template. When the TCR CDR3 underwent first-round RT-PCR, the HTBI primer set was used. TCRdb re-called the multiplex PCR reads with MiXCR, one entry per CDR3 protein. The table shows around 600,000 distinct CDR3 sequences, with 14% occurring only once. The ends lost 1 base at V and 6 bases at J; junction bases unmatched: 17. The CDR3 consists of 22 residues. Germline values: CDR1 KGHDR, CDR2 SFDVKD.

Material for sequencing was blood. This chain uses TRBV24-1 with TRBJ2-2, with 15 positions matching TRBD2. This receptor was identified in a woman younger than 30 with Graves' ophthalmopathy. The CDR3 DNA reads as TGTGCCACCAGTGATTTTCTCGGTGAGGGGACTAGCGGGAGGAGATATGCCGGGGAGCTGTTTTTT. This translates into CATSDFLGEGTSGRRYAGELFF.